Only a few counts were recorded for the clone carrying this TCR beta chain. The antigen remains undetermined. The data derive from a study of early T cells in non-severe SARS-CoV-2 infection. As for the study in general: Alpha and beta chains were unpaired, from unsorted whole-blood bulk RNA.

Study-wide findings and caveats: Anti-spike CD8 responses were favored by VDJdb matching, which missed private and CD4 specificities.

In TCRdb, the 5' RACE reads were re-called with MiXCR into one record per CDR3 protein. The sample has about 94,000 distinct CDR3 sequences; around 14% are singletons. J was trimmed by 4 bases and V by 2 bases; bases with no gene match: 7. Germline CDR1 is SGDLS and CDR2 is YYNGEE. The CDR3 runs to 16 residues. This sequence was found in an adult who was a healthcare worker with PCR-confirmed SARS-CoV-2 infection or an uninfected control (not recorded which). Input material: whole blood. V and J are TRBV9 and TRBJ2-1, with 9 bases that match TRBD1. The CDR3 DNA reads as TGTGCCAGCAGCGTGGGGGGGACAGGGAGGTACAATGAGCAGTTCTTC. As protein: CASSVGGTGRYNEQFF.